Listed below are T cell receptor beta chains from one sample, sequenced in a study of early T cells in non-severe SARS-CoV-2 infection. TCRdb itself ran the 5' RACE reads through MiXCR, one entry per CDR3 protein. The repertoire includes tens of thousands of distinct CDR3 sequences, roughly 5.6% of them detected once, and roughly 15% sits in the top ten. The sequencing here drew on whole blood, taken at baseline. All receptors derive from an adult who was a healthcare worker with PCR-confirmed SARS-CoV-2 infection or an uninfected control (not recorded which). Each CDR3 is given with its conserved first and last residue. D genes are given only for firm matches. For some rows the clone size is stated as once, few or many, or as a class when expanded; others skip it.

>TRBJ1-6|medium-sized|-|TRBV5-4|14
CASSLVGESSPLHF
TGTGCCAGCAGCTTGGTTGGAGAAAGTTCACCCCTCCACTTT
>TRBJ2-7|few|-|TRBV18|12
CASSPESYEQYF
TGTGCCAGCTCACCCGAGTCCTACGAGCAGTACTTC
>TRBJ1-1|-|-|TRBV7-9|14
CASSSRNLDTEAFF
TGTGCCAGCAGCTCCCGAAACTTAGACACTGAAGCTTTCTTT
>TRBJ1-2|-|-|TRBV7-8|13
CASSLTDLAGYTF
TGTGCCAGCAGCTTAACAGATTTGGCTGGCTACACCTTC
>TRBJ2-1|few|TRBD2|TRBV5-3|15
CARSILAVDYNEQFF
TGTGCCAGAAGCATACTAGCGGTGGACTACAATGAGCAGTTCTTC
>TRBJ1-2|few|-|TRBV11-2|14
CASSSRRQVYGYTF
TGTGCCAGCAGCTCTAGGCGTCAGGTCTATGGCTACACCTTC
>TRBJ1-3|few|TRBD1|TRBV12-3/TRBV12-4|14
CASWTGVGGNTIYF
TGTGCCAGCTGGACAGGGGTCGGCGGAAACACCATATATTTT
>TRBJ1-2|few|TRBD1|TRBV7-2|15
CASSYRTGANYGYTF
TGTGCCAGCAGCTACAGGACAGGGGCCAACTATGGCTACACCTTC
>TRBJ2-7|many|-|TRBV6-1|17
CASSETGQGGISYEQYF
TGTGCCAGCAGTGAAACCGGACAGGGAGGGATCTCCTACGAGCAGTACTTC
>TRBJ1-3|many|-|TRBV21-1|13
CASSNFDENTIYF
TGTGCCAGCAGCAACTTTGATGAGAACACCATATATTTT
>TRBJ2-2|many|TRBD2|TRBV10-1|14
CASSPGTSIGELFF
TGCGCCAGCAGCCCCGGGACTAGCATCGGGGAGCTGTTTTTT
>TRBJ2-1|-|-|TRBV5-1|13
CASSSEGEDEQFF
TGCGCCAGCAGCTCCGAGGGTGAGGATGAGCAGTTCTTC
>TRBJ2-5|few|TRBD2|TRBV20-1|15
CSARGGLAGQETQYF
TGCAGTGCTAGGGGGGGACTAGCGGGTCAAGAGACCCAGTACTTC
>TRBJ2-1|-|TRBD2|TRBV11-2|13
CASMSGGTNEQFF
TGTGCCAGCATGAGCGGGGGGACCAATGAGCAGTTCTTC
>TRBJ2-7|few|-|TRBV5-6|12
CASSLIGYEQYF
TGTGCCAGCAGCTTGATAGGTTACGAGCAGTACTTC
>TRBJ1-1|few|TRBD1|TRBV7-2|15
CASSLQGARNTEAFF
TGTGCCAGCAGCCTACAGGGGGCAAGGAACACTGAAGCTTTCTTT
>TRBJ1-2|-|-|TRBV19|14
CASINRGFREGYTF
TGTGCCAGTATTAACCGGGGCTTCAGAGAAGGCTACACCTTC
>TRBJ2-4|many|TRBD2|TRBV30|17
CAWSVPVAGGPKNIQYF
TGTGCCTGGAGTGTACCCGTAGCGGGGGGCCCCAAAAACATTCAGTACTTC
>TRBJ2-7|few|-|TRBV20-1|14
CSAGEVESSYEQYF
TGCAGTGCTGGGGAGGTCGAGAGCTCCTACGAGCAGTACTTC
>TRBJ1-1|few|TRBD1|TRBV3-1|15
CASSATGAMNTEAFF
TGTGCCAGCAGCGCGACAGGGGCCATGAACACTGAAGCTTTCTTT
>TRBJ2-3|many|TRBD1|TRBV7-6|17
CASSLTDRQGFTDTQYF
TGTGCCAGCAGCTTAACGGACAGGCAGGGGTTTACAGATACGCAGTATTTT
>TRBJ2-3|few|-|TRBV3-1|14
CASSQGVAQDTQYF
TGTGCCAGCAGCCAAGGGGTAGCACAAGATACGCAGTATTTT
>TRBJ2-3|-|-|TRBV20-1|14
CSARDGASTDTQYF
TGCAGTGCTAGAGATGGGGCTAGCACAGATACGCAGTATTTT
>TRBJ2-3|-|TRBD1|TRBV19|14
CASTRTGSTDTQYF
TGTGCCAGTACCCGGACAGGGAGTACAGATACGCAGTATTTT
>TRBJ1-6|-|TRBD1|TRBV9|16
CASSGDSWPGGSPLHF
TGTGCCAGCAGCGGGGACAGCTGGCCTGGCGGTTCACCCCTCCACTTT
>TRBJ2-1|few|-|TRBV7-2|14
CASSPRGMENEQFF
TGTGCCAGCAGCCCCCGGGGCATGGAAAATGAGCAGTTCTTC
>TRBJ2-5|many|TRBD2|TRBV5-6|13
CASSTSGGETQYF
TGTGCCAGCAGCACTAGCGGGGGAGAGACCCAGTACTTC
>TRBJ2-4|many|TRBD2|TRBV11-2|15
CASSVSGGFENIQYF
TGTGCCAGCAGCGTCAGCGGGGGTTTTGAAAACATTCAGTACTTC
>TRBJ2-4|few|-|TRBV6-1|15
CASSEWPGAKNIQYF
TGTGCCAGCAGTGAGTGGCCGGGAGCCAAAAACATTCAGTACTTC
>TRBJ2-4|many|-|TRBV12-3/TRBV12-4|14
CASSFVGSKNIQYF
TGTGCCAGCAGTTTTGTTGGGTCCAAAAACATTCAGTACTTC
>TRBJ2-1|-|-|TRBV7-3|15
CASSLYGGPYNEQFF
TGTGCCAGCAGCTTATACGGGGGGCCATACAATGAGCAGTTCTTC